The 27 T cell receptor beta chains reported below all come from one sample, sequenced in a study of cytomegalovirus exposure and HLA in healthy donors. The PCR ran on 60 Vbeta and 13 Jbeta primers. The assay was immunoSEQ multiplex PCR, and TCRdb's table has in-frame clones only and misses some. The sample includes nearly 95,000 clones, under 80% of them seen just once. What was sequenced was PBMCs. Receptors were obtained from a woman aged 25 to 45 in good health and CMV-seronegative.

The V call is TRBV10-3, the J call TRBJ1-5; possible D gene TRBD1, 5 bases. The germline gives CDR1 ENHRY, CDR2 SYGVKD. V shed 2 bases and J shed 6 bases, with 8 bases lying between them. The CDR3 totals 13 residues. In DNA, the CDR3 is TGTGCCATCAGTGAGGGGGGGAGTCAGCCCCAGCATTTT. It encodes CAISEGGSQPQHF.

This clone was seen only a few times. The chain employs TRBV19 and TRBJ1-2, with 11 nucleotides matching TRBD1. Trimming cost V 4 bases and J 5 bases; bases outside gene matches: 9. The CDR3 length is 16 residues. Per germline, CDR1 LNHDA and CDR2 SQIVND (reference sequence). The chain's CDR3 is CASSTGQGAGDYGYTF. The CDR3 DNA sequence: TGTGCCAGTAGTACCGGACAGGGGGCCGGGGATTATGGCTACACCTTC.

The chain is built from TRBV9 and TRBJ1-6; 7 positions agree with TRBD1. The length of the CDR3 is 15 residues. The V gene's germline CDR1 is SGDLS and CDR2 YYNGEE. V lost 4 bases and J lost 5; bases outside the gene matches: 6. The DNA for the CDR3 is TGTGCCAGCAGCCCTGAGGGGACAGATAATTCACCCCTCCACTTT. Its protein is CASSPEGTDNSPLHF.

The rearrangement joins TRBV5-4 to TRBJ1-1; 8 bases align to TRBD1. In germline, CDR1 is SGHNT, CDR2 YYREEE (reference sequence). After removal of 3 bases from V and 5 bases from J, the junction contained 6 bases not matched to a gene. The CDR3 has 14 amino acids. CDR3 region: CASSSGQGWTEAFF. The CDR3 bases are TGTGCCAGCAGCTCCGGACAGGGATGGACTGAAGCTTTCTTT.

The rearrangement uses TRBV4-2 and TRBJ2-1; 14 bases align to TRBD2. This CDR3 spans 18 amino acids. From germline, CDR1 is LGHNA and CDR2 YNFKEQ. V shed 2 bases and J 2 bases; nucleotides not matched to a gene: 5. The CDR3 is CASSQTGTSGRTYNEQFF. CDR3 in DNA: TGTGCCAGCAGCCAAACCGGGACTAGCGGGAGAACCTACAATGAGCAGTTCTTC.

Only a few counts were recorded for this clone. The V and J genes are TRBV29-1 and TRBJ1-1; 9 nucleotides line up with TRBD1. Germline values: CDR1 SQVTM, CDR2 ANQGSEA. The V and J ends lost 7 bases and 0 bases, in that order; junction bases with no gene match: 3. The CDR3 sequence is 13 residues long. The CDR3 region is CSAGTGLNTEAFF. The DNA of the CDR3 is TGCAGCGCTGGGACAGGGCTGAACACTGAAGCTTTCTTT.

J is TRBJ2-7 and V is TRBV29-1, with 9 bases matching TRBD1. Germline lookup yields CDR1 SQVTM and CDR2 ANQGSEA. The CDR3 is made up of 12 amino acids. V shed 6 bases, J shed 5 bases, and the junction held 5 bases outside the gene matches. DNA for the CDR3: TGCAGCGTCCGGGACAGGGTCCACGAGCAGTACTTC. It is translated as CSVRDRVHEQYF.

This sequence joins TRBV5-4 and TRBJ1-4, with D tentatively TRBD1 (5 bases). The CDR3 is 15 amino acids. Germline assignment: CDR1 SGHNT and CDR2 YYREEE (reference sequence). Trimming took 4 bases from V and 7 from J, leaving 17 bases between them. The CDR3 region is CASSNPMGGTEKLFF. The CDR3 DNA sequence: TGTGCCAGCAGCAACCCGATGGGGGGGACTGAAAAACTGTTTTTT.

V and J are TRBV19 and TRBJ2-5, with TRBD2 identical over 12 bases. The CDR3 loop spans 15 amino acids. Per germline, CDR1 LNHDA and CDR2 SQIVND (reference sequence). J lost 1 base, V lost 10 bases, and 7 bases had no gene match. The CDR3 DNA sequence: TGTGCCAACCAGACTAGCGGGAGACGCCAAGAGACCCAGTACTTC. Translating gives CANQTSGRRQETQYF.

V usage is TRBV27 and J usage is TRBJ2-4; 7 positions match TRBD2. The CDR3 extends over 14 amino acids. Germline values: CDR1 MNHEY, CDR2 SMNVEV (reference sequence). J lost 5 bases, V lost 5 bases, and 6 bases had no gene match. The CDR3 is CASSPLAGENIQYF. CDR3 nucleotides: TGTGCCAGCAGTCCCTTGGCGGGAGAAAACATTCAGTACTTC.

This clone occurred a few times. This chain connects TRBV5-6 to TRBJ1-2; TRBD1 might be the D (5 bases). Trimming took 6 bases from V and 3 from J, leaving 12 bases between them. CDR1 and CDR2 from the germline V gene are SGHDT and YYEEEE. The CDR3 runs to 13 residues. The chain's CDR3 is CASTVGGYYGYTF. DNA for the CDR3: TGTGCCAGCACGGTCGGGGGGTACTATGGCTACACCTTC.

This clone has only a few counts. The chain has TRBV5-1 and TRBJ1-1; 7 bases map to TRBD1. Trimming removed 3 bases from V and 2 bases from J; junction bases left unmatched: 4. The CDR3 length is 14 residues. Germline CDR1 and CDR2: SGHRS and YFSETQ. CDR3 loop: CASSSTGLNTEAFF. In nucleotides, the CDR3 is TGCGCCAGCAGCTCGACAGGGCTTAACACTGAAGCTTTCTTT.

This sequence joins TRBV10-3 and TRBJ2-3, with D possibly TRBD1 on 6 matching bases. This CDR3 is built from 14 residues. From germline, CDR1 is ENHRY and CDR2 SYGVKD. V lost 11 bases to trimming and J lost 0 bases, with 15 bases between them. The CDR3 region has the DNA TGTGCCGGGCGGACAGAGACAAGCACAGATACGCAGTATTTT. Translated, it gives CAGRTETSTDTQYF.

The chain uses TRBV19 and TRBJ1-2; 7 positions match TRBD1. The CDR3 sequence is 13 residues long. Looked up from germline, CDR1 is LNHDA and CDR2 is SQIVND (reference sequence). Trimming took 6 bases from V and 2 from J; bases not matched to a gene: 3. The chain's CDR3 is CASRRGQNYGYTF. In DNA form, the CDR3 reads TGTGCCAGTAGGAGGGGACAGAACTATGGCTACACCTTC.

The chain is built from TRBV14 and TRBJ1-2; TRBD1 is a possible D gene (5 bases). CDR3 length: 13 amino acids. Germline CDR1 SGHDN, CDR2 FVKESK. Trimming shortened V by 4 bases and J by 2 bases, and 8 bases separated the two germline ends. The CDR3 sequence: CASSPGLNYGYTF. The CDR3 DNA is TGTGCCAGCAGCCCGGGACTAAACTATGGCTACACCTTC. The full variable domain, with the rest looked up from reference TRBV14 and TRBJ1-2, is EAGVTQFPSHSVIEKGQTVTLRCDPISGHDNLYWYRRVMGKEIKFLLHFVKESKQDESGMPNNRFLAERTGGTYSTLKVQPAELEDSGVYFCASSPGLNYGYTFGSGTRLTVV.

The V gene is TRBV19, the J gene TRBJ2-2; weak D call: TRBD1 (6 bases). Germline CDR1 is LNHDA and CDR2 is SQIVND (reference sequence). V lost 6 bases and J 8 bases, leaving 13 bases between the germline ends. There are 13 residues in the CDR3. This chain's CDR3 is CASRSTGSGELFF. CDR3 DNA: TGTGCCAGTAGGAGCACAGGGAGTGGGGAGCTGTTTTTT.

This rearrangement joins TRBV9 to TRBJ2-5; 11 nucleotides match TRBD2. Germline CDR1 SGDLS, CDR2 YYNGEE. The trim removed 3 bases at V and 2 bases at J, leaving 3 bases unmatched. There are 15 residues in the CDR3. In DNA form, the CDR3 reads TGTGCCAGCAGCGCCCCTAGCGGGGGGCAAGAGACCCAGTACTTC. It is translated as CASSAPSGGQETQYF.

This clone has more than one count but fewer than ten. This chain connects TRBV28 to TRBJ2-6, with 7 bases lining up with TRBD1. Germline CDR1 reads MDHEN; CDR2 reads SYDVKM. V trimming: 7 bases; J trimming: 2 bases; junction bases outside the gene matches: 11. CDR3 length: 17 amino acids. Here the CDR3 DNA reads TGTGCCAGCACCTCTCGGACAGGTGTCGCTGGGGCCAACGTCCTGACTTTC. It translates to CASTSRTGVAGANVLTF.

This clone has more than one count but fewer than ten. The rearrangement uses TRBV5-8 and TRBJ1-4; D uncertain. The ends were cut back, 4 bases at V and 7 bases at J, with 14 bases in the middle. CDR3 size: 14 residues. CDR1 is SGHTS, CDR2 YDEGEE, per germline. CDR3 nucleotide sequence: TGTGCCAGCAGCCGAGGTTCGTTGGCTGAAAAACTGTTTTTT. Translating it yields CASSRGSLAEKLFF. The variable domain in full, completed from reference TRBV5-8 and TRBJ1-4, reads EAGVTQSPTHLIKTRGQQATLRCSPISGHTSVYWYQQALGLGLQFLLWYDEGEERNRGNFPPRFSGRQFPNYSSELNVNALELEDSALYLCASSRGSLAEKLFFGSGTQLSVL.

This rearrangement joins TRBV9 to TRBJ2-5; TRBD2 aligns across 12 bases. V shed 0 bases and J 4 bases; nucleotides not matched to a gene: 1. The germline gives CDR1 SGDLS, CDR2 YYNGEE. The CDR3 runs to 15 residues. The DNA for the CDR3 is TGTGCCAGCAGCGTAGAGGGACTAGCGGGAGAGACCCAGTACTTC. Protein sequence: CASSVEGLAGETQYF.

This clone was observed a handful of times. The same CDR3 can be traced to other DNA sequences in this sample. The rearrangement joins TRBV28 to TRBJ2-7; TRBD2 is a possible D gene (6 bases). Germline V CDR1 and CDR2: MDHEN, SYDVKM. Trimming pared 5 bases from V and 0 bases from J, leaving 14 bases between. The length of the CDR3 is 15 residues. CDR3 bases: TGTGCCAGCAGTCGTCAGGGTAGCGGCTCCTACGAGCAGTACTTC. This sequence encodes CASSRQGSGSYEQYF.

DNA for the CDR3: TGTGCCAGCAGCTTACAGACAGGGGGATTCTATGGCTACACCTTC. Its translation: CASSLQTGGFYGYTF. The genes are TRBV7-9 and TRBJ1-2; 9 bases line up with TRBD1. The V segment lost 2 bases and the J segment 4 bases; nucleotides outside the gene matches: 5. This CDR3 is built from 15 residues. CDR1 SEHNR and CDR2 FQNEAQ come from the germline V gene (reference sequence).

There are a few counts of this clone. The chain is built from TRBV2 and TRBJ2-1, with 9 positions matching TRBD2. Germline CDR1 and CDR2: SNHLY and FYNNEI. The CDR3 has 12 amino acids. Germline trimming cut 9 bases from V and 5 bases from J; bases unmatched to any gene: 2. The CDR3 DNA reads TGTGCCAGGACTAGCGGCAACAATGAGCAGTTCTTC. Residues: CARTSGNNEQFF. Drawing the rest from reference TRBV2 and TRBJ2-1, the complete variable domain is EPEVTQTPSHQVTQMGQEVILRCVPISNHLYFYWYRQILGQKVEFLVSFYNNEISEKSEIFDDQFSVERPDGSNFTLKIRSTKLEDSAMYFCARTSGNNEQFFGPGTRLTVL.

This clone is a singleton in its sample. The V call is TRBV6-4, the J call TRBJ2-1; D might be TRBD1 (5 bases). CDR3 length: 15 amino acids. Germline CDR1 MRHNA, CDR2 SNTAGT. V shed 3 bases and J shed 4 bases, with 13 bases lying between them. CDR3 in DNA: TGTGCCAGCAGTGATGGTGACAGACCTTACAATGAGCAGTTCTTC. Translation gives CASSDGDRPYNEQFF.

To note about this clone: Since the CDR3 does not end with the conserved phenylalanine or tryptophan, this likely comes from a read error. This sequence joins TRBV5-6 and TRBJ1-1; D may be TRBD1 (6 bases). Between the trimmed V and J ends, which lost 1 base and 3 bases, there was a span of 13 bases. CDR3 length equals 15 residues. CDR1 SGHDT and CDR2 YYEEEE come from the germline V gene. The CDR3 DNA reads TGTGCCAGCAGCTTGACAGGGACGATGGACACTGAAGCTTTCCTT. Protein sequence: CASSLTGTMDTEAFL.

V is TRBV4-3 and J is TRBJ1-5; no firm D call. The germline V and J ends were trimmed by 0 bases and 2 bases, with 11 bases remaining between them. Germline V gene sequence: CDR1 LGHNA, CDR2 YSLEER. The CDR3 totals 16 residues. The CDR3 is CASSQEVGRGNQPQHF. CDR3 in DNA: TGCGCCAGCAGCCAAGAGGTGGGGAGAGGCAATCAGCCCCAGCATTTT.

The chain joins TRBV4-1 to TRBJ2-2, with 8 bases fitting TRBD2. The CDR3 covers 13 residues. Germline V gene lookup returns CDR1 MGHRA and CDR2 YSYEKL. Trimming cost V 9 bases and J 5 bases; bases outside gene matches: 5. The CDR3 DNA follows: TGCGCCAGTGATCGGGAGGGTACCGGGGAGCTGTTTTTT. Translating it yields CASDREGTGELFF.